This T cell receptor (beta chain) emerged from a study of post-analysis software for immune sequencing data. General study points: Controls showed lower frequencies than patients for several TRBV segments, and TRBV5-6, TRBV5-1 and TRBV20-1 were among these. Significantly lower normalized Chao1 diversity was seen in multiple sclerosis patients than in controls.

V was pared by 1 base and J by 5 bases, with 14 bases between. The CDR3 length is 15 residues. Germline CDR1 LGHNA, CDR2 YSLEER. To note about this clonotype: Its antigen is undetermined.

Included in the TCR beta cDNA libraries were unique molecular identifiers. The yield from about 1 to 10 million T cells was roughly 0.5 million cDNA molecules in total. TCRdb re-called the PCR reads with MiXCR, one entry per CDR3 protein. The sample records approximately 730,000 distinct CDR3 sequences, roughly 46% being singletons. The source is a girl between 5 and 17 years old with multiple sclerosis. The sequencing input was blood. This sequence joins TRBV4-3 and TRBJ1-1; tentative D call: TRBD1 (5 bases). CDR3 residues: CASSQGVAGRTEAFF. The CDR3 DNA is TGCGCCAGCAGCCAAGGGGTGGCGGGGCGAACTGAAGCTTTCTTT.